This is a list of T cell receptor beta chains from one sample in a study of cytomegalovirus exposure and HLA in healthy donors. Sequenced by immunoSEQ multiplex PCR; TCRdb stores in-frame clones only, minus some. The sample totals some 120,000 clones. Specimen: PBMCs. Receptor source: a man aged 40-50 years in good health and CMV-seropositive. CDR3s leave out the opening cysteine and the closing phenylalanine or tryptophan.

CDR3 protein | V gene
ASSPPLWEGLLNEQF | TRBV7-6
ASSLRGIQETQY | TRBV5-6
ASSRTDRGGGYT | TRBV4-2
ASSPTEGSYNEQF | TRBV18
ASSGTSGNYNEQF | TRBV6-1
ASSLEGQGNTEAF | TRBV5-1
ATSRPGGNGQPQH | TRBV15
ASSSPRAGYQETQY | TRBV5-1
ASSSRQGRHYEQY | TRBV27
ASSLDGSAYEQY | TRBV7-6
ASSPWTSGTSYEQY | TRBV28
ASSQDPGAGGVTYEQY | TRBV4-2
ASSVTSGRAYEQY | TRBV10-2
ASSGTGTGTYEQY | TRBV2
ASSLLPSGSYEQY | TRBV5-1
ASSRSGTPVLSLH | TRBV7-9
ASRLGQGHSNQPQH | TRBV28
ASSQTGAGGSYEQY | TRBV4-2
ASSHGAAGDTGELF | TRBV6-6
ASSLSWQGQPQH | TRBV7-8
ASSFDRGVGETQY | TRBV7-9
ASSLSPAGNTIY | TRBV7-3
ASSPAVGQGARQY | TRBV18
AWNGVAGYNEQF | TRBV30